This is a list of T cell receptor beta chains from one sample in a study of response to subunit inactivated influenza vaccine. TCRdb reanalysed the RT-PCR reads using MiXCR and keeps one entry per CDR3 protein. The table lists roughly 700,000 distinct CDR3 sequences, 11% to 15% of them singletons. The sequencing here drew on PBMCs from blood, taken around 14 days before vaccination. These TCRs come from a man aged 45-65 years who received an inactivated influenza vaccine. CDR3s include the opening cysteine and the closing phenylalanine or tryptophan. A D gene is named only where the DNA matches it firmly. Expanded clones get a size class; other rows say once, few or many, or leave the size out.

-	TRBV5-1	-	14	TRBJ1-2	TGCGCCAGCAGCTTGGACGGCACTGGGGGTGGCTACACCTTC	CASSLDGTGGGYTF
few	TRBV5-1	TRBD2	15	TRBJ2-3	TGCGCCAGCAGCCCTTGGGAGCGGGAGGGAGATACGCAGTATTTT	CASSPWEREGDTQYF
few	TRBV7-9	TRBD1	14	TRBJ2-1	TGTGCCAGCAGCCCGGGACAGGGCCACAATGAGCAGTTCTTC	CASSPGQGHNEQFF
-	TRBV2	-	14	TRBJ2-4	TGTGCCAGCAGGGAGTCAATAGCCAAAAACATTCAGTACTTC	CASRESIAKNIQYF
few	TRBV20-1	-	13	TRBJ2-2	TGCAGTGCTAGGGATTCTCTCACCGGGGAGCTGTTTTTT	CSARDSLTGELFF
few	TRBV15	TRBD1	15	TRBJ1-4	TGTGCCACCAGCAGGGACAGGGGGCGATATGAAAAACTGTTTTTT	CATSRDRGRYEKLFF
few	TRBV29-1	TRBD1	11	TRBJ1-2	TGCAGCGCCGGACAGGCGTATGGCTACACCTTC	CSAGQAYGYTF
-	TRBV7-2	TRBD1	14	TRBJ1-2	TGTGCCAGCAGCGGGGACAGGGGTTTGTATGGCTACACCTTC	CASSGDRGLYGYTF
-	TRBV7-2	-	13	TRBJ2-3	TGTGCCAGCAGCCGGAGCTGGGCAGATACGCAGTATTTT	CASSRSWADTQYF
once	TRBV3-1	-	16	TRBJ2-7	TGTGCCAGCGGCCAAGACTTTGACAGCAGCTCCTACGAGCAGTACTTC	CASGQDFDSSSYEQYF
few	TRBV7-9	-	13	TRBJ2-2	TGTGCCAGCAGCCCCGACCTCCCGGGGGAGCTGTTTTTT	CASSPDLPGELFF
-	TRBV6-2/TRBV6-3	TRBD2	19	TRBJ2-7	TGTGCCAGCAGCCTTACGCTGAGTACTAGCGGGAGGAACTCCTACGAGCATTACTTC	CASSLTLSTSGRNSYEHYF
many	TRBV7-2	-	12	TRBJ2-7	TGTGCCAGCAGCCAGAGCGTCTACGAGCAGTACTTC	CASSQSVYEQYF
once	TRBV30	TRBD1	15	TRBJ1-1	TGTGCCTGGAGAGTGTTTGGGACAGGGCGCACTGAAGCTTTCTTT	CAWRVFGTGRTEAFF
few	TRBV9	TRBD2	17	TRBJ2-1	TGTGCCAGCAGCGACCCACGGTCGACTAGCGGGCATAATGAGCAGTTCTTC	CASSDPRSTSGHNEQFF
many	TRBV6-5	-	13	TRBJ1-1	TGTGCCAGCAGCTTACTAGTGAACACTGAAGCTTTCTTT	CASSLLVNTEAFF
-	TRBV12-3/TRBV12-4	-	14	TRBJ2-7	TGTGCCAGCAGTCGGGGACGGAGCTCCTACGAGCAGTACTTC	CASSRGRSSYEQYF
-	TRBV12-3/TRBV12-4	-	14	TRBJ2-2	TGTGCCAGCAGTGCTGCCCACCGTTCCGGGGAGCTGTTTTTT	CASSAAHRSGELFF
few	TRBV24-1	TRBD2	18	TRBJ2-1	TGTGCCACCAGTGGAACCGGGACTAGCGGGAGATTTGGCAATGAGCAGTTCTTC	CATSGTGTSGRFGNEQFF
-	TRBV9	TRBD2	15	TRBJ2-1	TGTGCCAGCAGCGAGGGACTAGCGGGAGTCAATGAGCAGTTCTTC	CASSEGLAGVNEQFF